This T cell receptor beta chain was recovered during a study of T-cell reconstitution after alpha-beta-depleted transplantation in children. The library targeted TCRbeta and was prepared with unique molecular identifiers. One entry per CDR3 protein results from TCRdb running MiXCR on the PCR reads. The repertoire consists of over 400,000 distinct CDR3 sequences, with about 12% occurring once and the leading ten covering around 6%. In germline, CDR1 is SQVTM, CDR2 ANQGSEA. The length of the CDR3 is 12 residues. Trimming cost V 6 bases and J 3 bases, with 11 bases left between them. The rearrangement uses TRBV29-1 and TRBJ1-1, with D possibly being TRBD1 (6 bases). The starting material was PBMCs from the stem cell graft donor, obtained from the stem cell graft. The source of this sequence is a human donor who donated a stem cell graft to a child with combined immunodeficiency. The CDR3 DNA reads TGCAGCGTCTCGGACAGAGACACTGAAGCTTTCTTT. It yields the protein CSVSDRDTEAFF.